These 29 T cell receptor beta chains share one sample of origin, sequenced in a study of patients and donors after allogeneic stem cell transplantation. TCRdb reprocessed the RT-PCR reads with MiXCR, giving one entry per CDR3 protein. This table holds some 960,000 distinct CDR3 sequences, roughly 18% found once. Sample: blood, either unsorted or a sorted T cell fraction (not recorded which). These receptors all come from a human donor who was either an allogeneic HSCT recipient or a stem cell or donor lymphocyte infusion donor (not recorded which). It is not recorded whose cells these are; they may come from a transplant donor.

The chain uses TRBV25-1 and TRBJ2-7; a possible D gene is TRBD2 (5 bases). Germline lookup yields CDR1 MGHDK and CDR2 SYGVNS. The CDR3 has 14 residues. V was shortened by 3 bases and J by 0 bases, with 9 bases between the two germline ends. In DNA form, the CDR3 reads TGTGCCAGCAGTGACCACGGGATCTCCTACGAGCAGTACTTC. Its translation is CASSDHGISYEQYF.

The chain uses TRBV30 and TRBJ2-7, with D hard to call. This CDR3 has 11 residues. The germline gives CDR1 GTSNPN, CDR2 SVGIG (reference sequence). Trimming shortened V by 5 bases and J by 7 bases, and 12 bases separated the two germline ends. CDR3 protein: CAWGLGREQYF. The CDR3 nucleotides read TGTGCCTGGGGGTTGGGTCGGGAGCAGTACTTC.

This clonotype has just a few counts. The chain combines TRBV5-6 with TRBJ1-5, with TRBD1 matching 8 bases. CDR1 is SGHDT and CDR2 is YYEEEE in the germline V gene. The CDR3 runs 14 residues. The V gene end was trimmed by 3 bases and the J gene end by 6 bases; junction bases not matched to a gene: 5. The CDR3 sequence: CASSSDRGIQPQHF. The CDR3 region has the DNA TGTGCCAGCAGCTCCGACAGGGGAATTCAGCCCCAGCATTTT.

The CDR3, as DNA: TGCGCCAGCAGCAGAGGACAGATAATGAGTGAAGCTTTCTTT. This translates into CASSRGQIMSEAFF. V usage is TRBV5-1 and J usage is TRBJ1-1; D may be TRBD1 (6 bases). Trimming pared 4 bases from V and 7 bases from J, leaving 17 bases between. The CDR3 sequence is 14 residues long. Germline-derived CDR1 and CDR2 are SGHRS and YFSETQ. The full variable domain, rest sourced from reference TRBV5-1 and TRBJ1-1, is KAGVTQTPRYLIKTRGQQVTLSCSPISGHRSVSWYQQTPGQGLQFLFEYFSETQRNKGNFPGRFSGRQFSNSRSEMNVSTLELGDSALYLCASSRGQIMSEAFFGQGTRLTVV.

There are a few counts of this clonotype. The chain employs TRBV7-2 and TRBJ1-1, with no clear D. CDR1 and CDR2 (germline): SGHTA, FQGNSA. Trimming took 3 bases from V and 1 from J, leaving 18 bases between them. The length of the CDR3 is 17 residues. CDR3 DNA sequence: TGTGCCAGCAGCTTGGAGCCGGGGTTAGGTGGGAACACTGAAGCTTTCTTT. Amino acid sequence: CASSLEPGLGGNTEAFF.

There are many counts of this clonotype. The chain links TRBV9 to TRBJ2-3; a possible D gene is TRBD1 (6 bases). CDR1 and CDR2 (germline): SGDLS, YYNGEE. CDR3 length: 14 amino acids. V was pared by 0 bases and J by 1 base, with 6 bases between. For the CDR3, the DNA is TGTGCCAGCAGCGTAGAGGGGGGCACAGATACGCAGTATTTT. Its protein product is CASSVEGGTDTQYF.

This clonotype was counted only a few times. The chain couples TRBV20-1 to TRBJ2-1; tentatively, D is TRBD2 (5 bases). Germline V gene lookup returns CDR1 DFQATT and CDR2 SNEGSKA (reference sequence). This CDR3 is 11 amino acids long. Trimming shortened V by 7 bases and J by 5 bases, and 9 bases separated the two germline ends. The CDR3 spells CSVTADNEQFF. The CDR3 coding sequence is TGCAGTGTAACAGCGGACAATGAGCAGTTCTTC.

This clonotype was counted ten times or more. The V and J genes are TRBV6-1 and TRBJ2-7, with unresolved D. The ends were cut back, 4 bases at V and 3 bases at J, with 13 bases in the middle. Germline-derived CDR1 and CDR2 are MNHNS and SASEGT. This CDR3 region has 14 residues. CDR3 region: CASSGTELYYEQYF. The CDR3 DNA reads TGTGCCAGCAGTGGGACGGAACTTTACTACGAGCAGTACTTC.

This clonotype was observed a few times. This chain joins TRBV6-1 and TRBJ2-3; perhaps TRBD1 as D (8 bases). This CDR3 has 16 residues. The germline gives CDR1 MNHNS, CDR2 SASEGT. Trimming cost V 6 bases and J 0 bases, with 16 bases left between them. CDR3 region: CASSQGASGSTDTQYF. The CDR3 nucleotides are TGTGCCAGCAGCCAGGGGGCTAGCGGTAGCACAGATACGCAGTATTTT.

The rearrangement joins TRBV13 to TRBJ1-2; unclear D gene. The CDR3 covers 13 residues. The V gene's germline CDR1 is PRHDT and CDR2 FYEKMQ (reference sequence). With 1 base removed from V and 8 bases from J, the gap between germline ends came to 11 bases. The CDR3 DNA reads TGTGCCAGCAGCTTAGAGCCCAAGTGGGGCTACACCTTC. Its protein product is CASSLEPKWGYTF.

This clonotype was seen a handful of times. V gene TRBV6-6 combines with J gene TRBJ1-2; unclear D gene. CDR1 is MNHNY, CDR2 SVGAGI, per germline (reference sequence). The CDR3 runs to 12 residues. Trimming stripped 0 bases from V and 6 bases from J, with 5 bases between. The CDR3 nucleotides read TGTGCCAGCAGTTACTCGACGAATGGCTACACCTTC. Translating gives CASSYSTNGYTF.

The chain carries TRBV18 and TRBJ2-2; 8 bases map to TRBD1. The CDR3 extends over 14 amino acids. Germline lookup yields CDR1 KGHSH and CDR2 LQKENI. Trimming removed 4 bases from V and 6 bases from J; junction bases left unmatched: 4. CDR3: CASSLQQGAGELFF. In DNA, the CDR3 is TGTGCCAGCTCACTTCAACAGGGGGCCGGGGAGCTGTTTTTT.

The chain couples TRBV18 to TRBJ2-1, with TRBD1 identical over 8 bases. Germline trimming cut 0 bases from V and 8 bases from J; bases unmatched to any gene: 12. The CDR3 covers 17 residues. Germline V gene lookup returns CDR1 KGHSH and CDR2 LQKENI. As DNA, the CDR3 is TGTGCCAGCTCACCACCGGGACAGGCTATTCCGGTGGATGAGCAGTTCTTC. Residues: CASSPPGQAIPVDEQFF.

This clonotype was counted a few times. V usage is TRBV5-1 and J usage is TRBJ2-3; 13 positions agree with TRBD2. Germline V CDR1 and CDR2: SGHRS, YFSETQ. With V trimmed by 1 base and J by 6 bases, 2 bases remained unmatched. This CDR3 is built from 15 residues. In nucleotides, the CDR3 is TGCGCCAGCAGCTTGACGGGACTAGCGGGGGATACGCAGTATTTT. This encodes CASSLTGLAGDTQYF.

The chain combines TRBV18 with TRBJ2-2; 10 bases fit TRBD2. CDR3 length: 17 amino acids. The germline V gene encodes CDR1 KGHSH and CDR2 LQKENI. The V gene end was trimmed by 3 bases and the J gene end by 2 bases; junction bases not matched to a gene: 6. The CDR3 spells CASSPEAGGPNTGELFF. Here the CDR3 DNA reads TGTGCCAGCTCACCCGAAGCGGGGGGGCCTAACACCGGGGAGCTGTTTTTT.

Written as DNA, the CDR3 is TGCGCCAGCAGCCAAGGACTAGCGGGGCCTCCCTACGAGCAGTACTTC. Amino acids: CASSQGLAGPPYEQYF. The rearrangement links TRBV4-3 to TRBJ2-7; 11 bases match TRBD2. The CDR3 covers 16 residues. Germline CDR1 reads LGHNA; CDR2 reads YSLEER. Trimming cost V 1 base and J 2 bases; bases outside gene matches: 4.

This clonotype was detected only a few times. V gene TRBV6-1 combines with J gene TRBJ2-7, with D possibly TRBD2 on 5 matching bases. V was cut by 8 bases and J by 4 bases, with 15 bases left in between. The CDR3 has 13 amino acids. In germline, CDR1 is MNHNS, CDR2 SASEGT. In DNA, the CDR3 is TGTGCCAGCCATCGAGGGAGTGGATACGAGCAGTACTTC. Its translation: CASHRGSGYEQYF.

The rearrangement uses TRBV4-1 and TRBJ1-1, with a possible D match to TRBD1 (5 bases). In germline, CDR1 is MGHRA, CDR2 YSYEKL. This CDR3 is 18 amino acids long. V was clipped by 4 bases and J by 3 bases, with 24 bases between them. The CDR3 sequence is CASSPIAAAVSRDTEAFF. In nucleotides, the CDR3 is TGCGCCAGCAGCCCTATCGCGGCCGCAGTGAGCAGGGACACTGAAGCTTTCTTT.

This clonotype was counted only a few times. The chain recombines TRBV7-9 with TRBJ2-3; the match to TRBD1 covers 10 bases. CDR1 is SEHNR and CDR2 is FQNEAQ in the germline V gene (reference sequence). The length of the CDR3 is 16 residues. With V trimmed by 4 bases and J by 0 bases, 4 bases remained unmatched. The CDR3 DNA reads TGTGCCAGCAGCTCCGGGACAGGGGTTAGCACAGATACGCAGTATTTT. Translation: CASSSGTGVSTDTQYF.

J is TRBJ1-5 and V is TRBV4-2; D remains ambiguous. Per germline, CDR1 LGHNA and CDR2 YNFKEQ. The CDR3 totals 15 residues. With 1 base removed from V and 4 bases from J, the gap between germline ends came to 11 bases. CDR3 bases: TGTGCCAGCAGCCAAGCTCCTAAAGGAAATCAGCCCCAGCATTTT. Protein sequence: CASSQAPKGNQPQHF.

The table lists this clonotype with a few counts. The chain employs TRBV12-3 or TRBV12-4 and TRBJ1-2, with D possibly matching TRBD1 (5 bases). The CDR3 runs to 16 residues. V gave up 6 bases and J gave up 2 bases, with 19 bases separating them. CDR3 sequence (DNA): TGTGCCAGCAGCCCAGCCATCAACAGGATGAACTATGGCTACACCTTC. Translation: CASSPAINRMNYGYTF.

This clonotype was seen repeatedly, ten times or more. The chain couples TRBV7-8 to TRBJ1-6; D perhaps matches TRBD1 (5 bases). The germline V gene encodes CDR1 SGHVS and CDR2 FQNEAQ. V shed 4 bases and J shed 6 bases, with 10 bases lying between them. The CDR3 runs 14 residues. The CDR3, as DNA: TGTGCCAGCAGCTCCCAGGGACCTAATTCACCCCTCCACTTT. It codes for CASSSQGPNSPLHF.

The chain couples TRBV20-1 to TRBJ2-5, with D unresolved. Trimming took off 3 bases at V and 2 bases at J, with 7 bases between the two ends. Germline-derived CDR1 and CDR2 are DFQATT and SNEGSKA (reference sequence). The CDR3 sequence is 12 residues long. The DNA of the CDR3 is TGCAGTGCTAGGGCACAACAAGAGACCCAGTACTTC. This gives the protein CSARAQQETQYF.

This clonotype showed up just a few times. This chain links TRBV5-5 with TRBJ2-5, with a possible D match to TRBD2 (6 bases). The CDR3 is 15 amino acids. The V gene lost 5 bases and the J gene lost 2 bases, with 16 bases spanning the gap. Germline values: CDR1 SGHKS, CDR2 YYEKEE (reference sequence). The CDR3 coding sequence is TGTGCCAGCAGTCCGCGGGACGGAAGTCAAGAGACCCAGTACTTC. This encodes CASSPRDGSQETQYF.

The V call is TRBV24-1, the J call TRBJ2-3; 8 positions agree with TRBD1. Germline CDR1 is KGHDR and CDR2 is SFDVKD. After removal of 4 bases from V and 4 bases from J, the junction contained 6 bases not matched to a gene. CDR3 size: 15 residues. The CDR3 protein is CATSDRTGNPDTQYF. CDR3 DNA sequence: TGTGCCACCAGTGACCGGACAGGGAATCCAGATACGCAGTATTTT.

The genes are TRBV6-1 and TRBJ1-5; TRBD1 agrees at 9 bases. Trimming at V came to 6 bases and at J to 4 bases, leaving 10 bases not matched to a gene. The germline gives CDR1 MNHNS, CDR2 SASEGT. CDR3 length: 16 residues. The DNA for the CDR3 is TGTGCCAGCAGGGACAGGGGCCGGATGTGGAATCAGCCCCAGCATTTT. Protein sequence: CASRDRGRMWNQPQHF.

This clonotype appeared a few times. V usage is TRBV6-5 and J usage is TRBJ2-6; D remains unclear. This CDR3 region has 18 residues. The germline V gene has CDR1 MNHEY and CDR2 SVGAGI. Trimming removed 0 bases from V and 0 bases from J, with 12 bases in between. DNA of the CDR3: TGTGCCAGCAGTTACTCCCCCCCGAGGAGCTCTGGGGCCAACGTCCTGACTTTC. This encodes CASSYSPPRSSGANVLTF.

This clonotype was seen only a few times. V and J are TRBV12-3 or TRBV12-4 and TRBJ1-2; D unclear. Trimming shortened V by 6 bases and J by 2 bases, and 10 bases separated the two germline ends. The CDR3 is 13 amino acids. The CDR3: CASSPPLNYGYTF. The CDR3 DNA follows: TGTGCCAGCAGCCCCCCCCTCAACTATGGCTACACCTTC.

This clonotype came up a few times. The chain employs TRBV21-1 and TRBJ1-4; the table gives TRBD1 as D, unverified against the DNA. TRBV21-1 is a pseudogene segment. The CDR3 totals 17 residues. In DNA, the CDR3 is TGTGCCAGCAGCAAAGGGCTAACAGGGGACTGGGATGAAAAACTGTTTTTT. Its protein is CASSKGLTGDWDEKLFF.